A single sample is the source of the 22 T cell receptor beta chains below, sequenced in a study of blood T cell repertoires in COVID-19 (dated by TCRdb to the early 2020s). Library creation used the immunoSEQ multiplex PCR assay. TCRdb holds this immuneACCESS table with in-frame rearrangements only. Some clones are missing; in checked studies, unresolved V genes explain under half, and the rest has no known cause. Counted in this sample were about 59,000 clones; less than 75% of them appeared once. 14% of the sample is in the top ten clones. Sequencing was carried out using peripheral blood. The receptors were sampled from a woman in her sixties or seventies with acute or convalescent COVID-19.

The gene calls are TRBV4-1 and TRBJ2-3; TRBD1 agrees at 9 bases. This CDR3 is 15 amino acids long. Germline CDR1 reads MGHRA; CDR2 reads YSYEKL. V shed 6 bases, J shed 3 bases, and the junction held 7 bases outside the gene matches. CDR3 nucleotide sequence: TGCGCCAGCAGGAGGGGGACAGGGAATACAGATACGCAGTATTTT. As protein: CASRRGTGNTDTQYF.

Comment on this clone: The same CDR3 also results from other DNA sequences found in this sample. The CDR3 DNA reads as TGTGCCAGCTCACCCATGGGACAGCCCCGCTCTGGAAACACCATATATTTT. It codes for CASSPMGQPRSGNTIYF. The V and J genes are TRBV18 and TRBJ1-3; TRBD1 matches 7 bases. This CDR3 comprises 17 residues. The germline gives CDR1 KGHSH, CDR2 LQKENI. J was trimmed by 0 bases and V by 3 bases; bases with no gene match: 8.

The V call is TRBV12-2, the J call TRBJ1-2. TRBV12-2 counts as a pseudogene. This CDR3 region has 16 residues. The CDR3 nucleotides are TGTGCAAGTCGCTTCTGGATGCGGGTTTCTAACTATGGCTACACCTTC. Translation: CASRFWMRVSNYGYTF.

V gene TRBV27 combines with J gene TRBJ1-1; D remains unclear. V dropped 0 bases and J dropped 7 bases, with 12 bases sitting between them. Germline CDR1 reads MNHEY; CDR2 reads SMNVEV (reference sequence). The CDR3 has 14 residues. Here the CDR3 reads CASSLSSSGVEAFF. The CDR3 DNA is TGTGCCAGCAGTTTATCGTCGTCCGGGGTTGAAGCTTTCTTT.

As DNA, the CDR3 is TGTGCCAGCAGCTTGGTCGTGTCTTCCGAGCAGTACGTC. Residues: CASSLVVSSEQYV. This chain links TRBV5-5 with TRBJ2-7, with D hard to call. The CDR3 runs to 13 residues. V gave up 0 bases and J gave up 6 bases, with 10 bases separating them. The germline V gene encodes CDR1 SGHKS and CDR2 YYEKEE (reference sequence).

The CDR3 is CASSSPDRNYGYTF. As DNA, the CDR3 is TGTGCCAGCAGCTCTCCTGACAGGAACTATGGCTACACCTTC. The V gene is TRBV7-9, the J gene TRBJ1-2; the D gene is possibly TRBD1 (6 bases). With 4 bases removed from V and 2 bases from J, the gap between germline ends came to 11 bases. This CDR3 contains 14 residues. Per the germline V gene, CDR1 is SEHNR and CDR2 is FQNEAQ (reference sequence).

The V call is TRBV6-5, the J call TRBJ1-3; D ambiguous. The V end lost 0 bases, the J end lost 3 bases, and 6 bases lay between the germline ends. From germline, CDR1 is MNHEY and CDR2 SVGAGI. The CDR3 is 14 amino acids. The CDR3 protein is CASSYSARGNTIYF. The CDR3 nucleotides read TGTGCCAGCAGTTACTCCGCGCGTGGAAACACCATATATTTT.

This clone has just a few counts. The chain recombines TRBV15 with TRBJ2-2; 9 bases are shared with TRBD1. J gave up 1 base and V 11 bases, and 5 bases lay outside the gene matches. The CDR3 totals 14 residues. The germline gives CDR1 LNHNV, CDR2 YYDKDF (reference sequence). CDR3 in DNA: TGTGCCTCAACAGGGGGCGGGAACACCGGGGAGCTGTTTTTT. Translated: CASTGGGNTGELFF.

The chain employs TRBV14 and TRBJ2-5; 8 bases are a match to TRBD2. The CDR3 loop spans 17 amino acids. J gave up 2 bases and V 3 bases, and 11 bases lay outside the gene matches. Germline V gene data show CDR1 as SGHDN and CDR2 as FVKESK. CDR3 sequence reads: CASSHGTLAGIQETQYF. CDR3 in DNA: TGTGCCAGCAGCCACGGAACGTTAGCGGGGATACAAGAGACCCAGTACTTC.

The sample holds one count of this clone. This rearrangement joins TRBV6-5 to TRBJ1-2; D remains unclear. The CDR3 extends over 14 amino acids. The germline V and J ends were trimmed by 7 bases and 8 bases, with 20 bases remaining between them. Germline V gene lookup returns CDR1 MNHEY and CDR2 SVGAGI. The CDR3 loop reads CASTQTATVGGYTF. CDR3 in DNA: TGTGCCAGCACCCAAACAGCCACTGTCGGAGGCTACACCTTC.

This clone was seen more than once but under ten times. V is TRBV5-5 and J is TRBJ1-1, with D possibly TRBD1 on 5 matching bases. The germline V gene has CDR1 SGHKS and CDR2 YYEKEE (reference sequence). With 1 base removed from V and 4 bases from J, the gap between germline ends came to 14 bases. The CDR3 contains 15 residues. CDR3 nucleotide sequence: TGTGCCAGCAGCTTGTGGGGCCGTAGTACCACTGAAGCTTTCTTT. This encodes CASSLWGRSTTEAFF.

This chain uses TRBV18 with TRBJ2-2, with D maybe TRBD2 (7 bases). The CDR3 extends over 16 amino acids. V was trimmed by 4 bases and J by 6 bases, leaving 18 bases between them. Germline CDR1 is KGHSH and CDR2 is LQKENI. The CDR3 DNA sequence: TGTGCCAGCTCACACCCTGAGGGGGGGCGCGCCGGGGAGCTGTTTTTT. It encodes CASSHPEGGRAGELFF.

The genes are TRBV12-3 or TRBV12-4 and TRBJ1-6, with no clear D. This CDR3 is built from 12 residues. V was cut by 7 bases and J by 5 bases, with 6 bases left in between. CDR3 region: CASTFDNSPLHF. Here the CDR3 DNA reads TGTGCCAGCACGTTCGATAATTCACCCCTCCACTTT.

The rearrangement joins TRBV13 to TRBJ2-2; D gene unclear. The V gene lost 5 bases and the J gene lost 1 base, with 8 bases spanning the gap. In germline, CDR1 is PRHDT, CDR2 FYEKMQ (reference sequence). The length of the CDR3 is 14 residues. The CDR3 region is CASSHNRNTGELFF. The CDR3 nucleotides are TGTGCCAGCAGCCACAACCGGAACACCGGGGAGCTGTTTTTT.

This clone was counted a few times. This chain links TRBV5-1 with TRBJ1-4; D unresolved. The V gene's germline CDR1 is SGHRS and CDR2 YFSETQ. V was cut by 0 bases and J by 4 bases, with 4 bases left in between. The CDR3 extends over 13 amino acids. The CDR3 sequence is CASSLDGNEKLFF. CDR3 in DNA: TGCGCCAGCAGCTTGGACGGTAATGAAAAACTGTTTTTT. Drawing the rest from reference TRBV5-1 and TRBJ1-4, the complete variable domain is KAGVTQTPRYLIKTRGQQVTLSCSPISGHRSVSWYQQTPGQGLQFLFEYFSETQRNKGNFPGRFSGRQFSNSRSEMNVSTLELGDSALYLCASSLDGNEKLFFGSGTQLSVL.

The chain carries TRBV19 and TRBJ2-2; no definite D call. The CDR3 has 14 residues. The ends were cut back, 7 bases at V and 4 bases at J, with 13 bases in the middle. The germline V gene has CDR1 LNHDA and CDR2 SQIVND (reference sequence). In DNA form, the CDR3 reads TGTGCCAGTACCCTAGGAGTTTCCACCGGGGAGCTGTTTTTT. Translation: CASTLGVSTGELFF.

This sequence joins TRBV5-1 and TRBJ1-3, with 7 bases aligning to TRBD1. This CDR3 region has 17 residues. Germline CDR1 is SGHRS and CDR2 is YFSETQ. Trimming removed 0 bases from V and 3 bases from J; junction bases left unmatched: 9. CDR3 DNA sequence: TGCGCCAGCAGCTTGGAAGGTCCAGGGGGAGGTGGAAACACCATATATTTT. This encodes CASSLEGPGGGGNTIYF.

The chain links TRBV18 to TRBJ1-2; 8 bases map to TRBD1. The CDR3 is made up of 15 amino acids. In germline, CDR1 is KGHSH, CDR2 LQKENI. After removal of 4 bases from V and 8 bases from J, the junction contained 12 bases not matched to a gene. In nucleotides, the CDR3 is TGTGCCAGCTCACGACTAAACCAGGGGGCGCGGGGCTACACCTTC. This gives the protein CASSRLNQGARGYTF.

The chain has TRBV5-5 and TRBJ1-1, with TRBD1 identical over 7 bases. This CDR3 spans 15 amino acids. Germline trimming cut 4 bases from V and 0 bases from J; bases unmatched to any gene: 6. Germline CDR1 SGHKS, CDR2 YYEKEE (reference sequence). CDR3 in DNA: TGTGCCAGCAGCAGGAGACAGGGAATGAACACTGAAGCTTTCTTT. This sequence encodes CASSRRQGMNTEAFF.

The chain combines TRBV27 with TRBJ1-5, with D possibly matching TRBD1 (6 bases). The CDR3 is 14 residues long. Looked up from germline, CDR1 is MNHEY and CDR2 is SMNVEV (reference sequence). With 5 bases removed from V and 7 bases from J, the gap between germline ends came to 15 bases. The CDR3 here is CASSPTGNFQPQHF. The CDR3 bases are TGTGCCAGCAGTCCGACAGGCAATTTCCAGCCCCAGCATTTT.

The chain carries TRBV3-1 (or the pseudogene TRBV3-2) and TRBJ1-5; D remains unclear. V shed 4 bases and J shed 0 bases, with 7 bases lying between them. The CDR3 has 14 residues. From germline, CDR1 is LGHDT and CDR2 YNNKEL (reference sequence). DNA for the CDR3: TGTGCCAGCAGCCCCGACTATAGCAATCAGCCCCAGCATTTT. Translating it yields CASSPDYSNQPQHF.

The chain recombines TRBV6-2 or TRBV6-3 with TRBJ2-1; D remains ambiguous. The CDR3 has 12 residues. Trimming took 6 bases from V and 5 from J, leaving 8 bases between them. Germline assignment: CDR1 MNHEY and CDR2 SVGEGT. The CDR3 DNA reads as TGTGCCAGCAGCAGACTTGACAATGAGCAGTTCTTC. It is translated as CASSRLDNEQFF.